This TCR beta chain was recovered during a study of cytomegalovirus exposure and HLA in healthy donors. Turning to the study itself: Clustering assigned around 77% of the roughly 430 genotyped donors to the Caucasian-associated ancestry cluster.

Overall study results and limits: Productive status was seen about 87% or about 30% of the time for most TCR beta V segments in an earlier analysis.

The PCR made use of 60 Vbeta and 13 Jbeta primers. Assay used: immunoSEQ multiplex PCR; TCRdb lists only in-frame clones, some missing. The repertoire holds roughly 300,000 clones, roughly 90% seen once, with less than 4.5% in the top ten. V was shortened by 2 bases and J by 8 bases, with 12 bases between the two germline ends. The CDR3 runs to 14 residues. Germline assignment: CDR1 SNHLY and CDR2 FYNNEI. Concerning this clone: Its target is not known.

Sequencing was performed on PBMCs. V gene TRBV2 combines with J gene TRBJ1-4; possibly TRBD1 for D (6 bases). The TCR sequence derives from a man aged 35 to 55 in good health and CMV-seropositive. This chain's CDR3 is CASSEQAQGEKLFF. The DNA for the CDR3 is TGTGCCAGCAGTGAACAGGCCCAGGGGGAAAAACTGTTTTTT.